This T cell receptor beta chain emerged from a study of blood T cells in healthy people across ages. Isolated per sample were at least 7 million PBMCs. Germline lookup yields CDR1 MDHEN and CDR2 SYDVKM. CDR3 length: 14 amino acids. V dropped 10 bases and J dropped 5 bases, with 20 bases sitting between them. Together with a sample-barcoded 5' primer, a J-beta primer mix was included in a second PCR lasting about 7 to 12 cycles. Each CDR3 protein is one row after TCRdb ran MiXCR on the 5' RACE reads. The profile covers hundreds of thousands of distinct CDR3 sequences, with approximately 24% appearing a single time and under 3% taken by the ten largest. The study, taken as a whole, reports: It was not known whether donors were CMV positive (a possible confounder of expanded clonotype changes). TCR beta diversity, measured per million T cells, fell in a roughly linear way with age.

As concerns this clonotype: As yet, its antigen is unknown.

A further study also used this sample, focusing on T cells of mothers and their children.

The sequenced sample was blood. V and J are TRBV28 and TRBJ2-5, with D perhaps matching TRBD1 or TRBD2 (6 bases each). The clonotype comes from a boy aged 5-17 years in good health. The CDR3 nucleotides are TGTGCCACCGTAAAGGGGGGACCCGGGGAGACCCAGTACTTC. Residues: CATVKGGPGETQYF.